What follows is one TCR beta chain and its context. This entry belongs to a study of blood T cell repertoires in COVID-19. Study context: COVID-19 samples, acute and convalescent, were from the United States, Italy and Spain.

Original data processing: Reference gene primer amplification in the assay estimated nucleated cell counts. TCRdb keeps only in-frame clones here, not all; method: immunoSEQ multiplex PCR. V, J and clone size are those of that table, while D and trimming were read from the DNA. This sample has about 170,000 clones; around 87% occur once, and the top ten carry 2.5% to 3%. The CDR3 spans 15 residues. Germline lookup yields CDR1 SGHTA and CDR2 FQGNSA. With 7 bases removed from V and 6 bases from J, the gap between germline ends came to 16 bases. The rearrangement uses TRBV7-2 and TRBJ1-6; D not resolved. The sequence was collected from a woman aged 80 or over with COVID-19, enrolled during active disease. Sequenced sample: peripheral blood. In nucleotides, the CDR3 is TGTGCCAGCACCCTAGATGGATTGAGTAATTCACCCCTCCACTTT. Its protein product is CASTLDGLSNSPLHF.